This TCR beta chain emerged from a study of blood T cell repertoires in COVID-19. Study background: The samples span acute and convalescent COVID-19 from the United States, Italy and Spain. T cells, B-cell-depleted T cells, or PBMCs provided the cDNA or gDNA that served as material.

This clone appeared once. In the original workflow: The assay estimated nucleated cells by amplifying reference gene primers. Profiling relied on immunoSEQ multiplex PCR, and the TCRdb table lists in-frame clones only, not all of them. Clonal size and the V and J genes are those of that table, whereas D and trimming came from the DNA. The sample has about 180,000 clones; roughly 80% are singletons. The CDR3 is 15 amino acids. V was cut by 2 bases and J by 1 base, with 11 bases left in between. Germline CDR1 reads MNHEY; CDR2 reads SVGEGT. This clonotype was obtained from a human donor in a cohort sampled during active COVID-19. Sequencing used peripheral blood. The genes are TRBV6-2 or TRBV6-3 and TRBJ2-5, with unresolved D. DNA for the CDR3: TGTGCCAGCAGTTACAGCCATGTTATCCAAGAGACCCAGTACTTC. Its translation is CASSYSHVIQETQYF.